This TCR beta chain derives from a study of shared clonotypes between healthy human individuals. Overall study: Aged between 18 and 49, the donors were two women and three men. Study observations and caveats: Non-shared clonotypes were found to have lower generation probabilities than the clonotypes that were shared by all four of the sorted-subset donors.

This clone has just one count. What it binds is unknown. Genomic DNA of each subset was evenly split across several immunoSEQ plates. Sequencing was performed with immunoSEQ multiplex PCR; in TCRdb, only in-frame clones are kept and a portion is missing. The data show 1.5 million to 2.5 million clones, roughly 95% seen once. Trimming removed 4 bases from V and 0 bases from J, with 12 bases in between. The CDR3 covers 15 residues. Germline V gives CDR1 LGHNA, CDR2 YSLEER. Terminally differentiated effector memory CD45RA+ cells were excluded from the naive CD8 cells, which were CD45RO-negative and positively selected for CCR7.

This clonotype was obtained from a man younger than 35 in good health. V usage is TRBV4-3 and J usage is TRBJ1-2; D is unclear. Source material: naive CD8+ T cells sorted from blood. In DNA, the CDR3 is TGCGCCAGCAGCCCGCGGGCAGGAGCTAACTATGGCTACACCTTC. As protein: CASSPRAGANYGYTF.